The rows below give T cell receptor beta chains drawn from one sample of a study of blood T cell repertoires in COVID-19. Data came from immunoSEQ multiplex PCR; TCRdb stores just in-frame clones and leaves some out. This table has 60,000 to 90,000 clones, around 85% appearing once. Specimen: peripheral blood. Receptors were obtained from a woman aged 80 or over with active or convalescent COVID-19. Each CDR3 is given with its conserved first and last residue. A D gene is named only where the DNA matches it firmly. Size values are once, few and many counts, or a class for expanded clones, and some rows have none.

j_call	clone_size	v_call	d_call	cdr3_aa	cdr3_nt
TRBJ1-5	many	TRBV19	-	CASSISIFNSNQPQHF	TGTGCCAGTAGTATTTCCATTTTCAATAGCAATCAGCCCCAGCATTTT
TRBJ1-1	-	TRBV4-3	TRBD1	CASSQAPTGGWNTEAFF	TGCGCCAGCAGCCAAGCCCCGACAGGGGGCTGGAACACTGAAGCTTTCTTT
TRBJ2-3	few	TRBV6-1	TRBD1	CASSERGQGADTQYF	TGTGCCAGCAGTGAAAGGGGGCAGGGCGCAGATACGCAGTATTTT
TRBJ2-1	-	TRBV7-2	TRBD2	CASSRLAGSYNEQFF	TGTGCCAGCAGCAGACTAGCGGGGAGTTACAATGAGCAGTTCTTC
TRBJ2-3	once	TRBV5-4	-	CASSRTRNTQYF	TGTGCCAGCAGCCGCACTAGAAATACGCAGTATTTT
TRBJ2-1	-	TRBV11-2	TRBD2	CASSPLAGAGNEQFF	TGTGCCAGCAGCCCACTAGCGGGAGCCGGAAATGAGCAGTTCTTC
TRBJ2-3	-	TRBV2	TRBD2	CASRGTSGRADTQYF	TGTGCCAGCAGAGGGACTAGCGGGAGGGCCGATACGCAGTATTTT
TRBJ1-2	few	TRBV29-1	-	CSVGAGSKSPYGYTF	TGCAGCGTGGGGGCAGGGTCTAAGTCTCCCTATGGCTACACCTTC
TRBJ1-4	-	TRBV4-1	TRBD1	CASSQAAGGRTNEKLFF	TGCGCCAGCAGCCAAGCCGCAGGGGGGCGAACTAATGAAAAACTGTTTTTT
TRBJ2-2	-	TRBV4-1	-	CASSQVRGGAFTGELFF	TGCGCCAGCAGCCAAGTTCGTGGGGGGGCCTTCACCGGGGAGCTGTTTTTT
TRBJ1-2	-	TRBV4-1	-	CASSQAPGPYGYTF	TGCGCCAGCAGCCAGGCCCCAGGTCCCTATGGCTACACCTTC
TRBJ1-4	-	TRBV28	-	CASTPRGGTNEKLFF	TGTGCCAGCACCCCGCGGGGGGGAACTAATGAAAAACTGTTTTTT
TRBJ2-7	few	TRBV12-3/TRBV12-4	-	CASSTLPGYEQYF	TGTGCCAGCAGTACTCTTCCCGGCTACGAGCAGTACTTC
TRBJ2-1	-	TRBV5-1	TRBD2	CASSLLAGTYNEQFF	TGCGCCAGCAGCTTACTAGCGGGGACCTACAATGAGCAGTTCTTC
TRBJ2-7	-	TRBV6-5	TRBD2	CASTLGLAGGREQYF	TGTGCCAGCACCCTGGGACTAGCGGGAGGACGCGAGCAGTACTTC
TRBJ2-5	-	TRBV14	-	CASSQGLARPQYF	TGTGCCAGCAGCCAAGGGCTAGCCCGGCCCCAGTACTTC
TRBJ2-5	-	TRBV5-1	TRBD1	CASSEQGVGETQYF	TGCGCCAGCAGCGAACAGGGGGTCGGGGAGACCCAGTACTTC
TRBJ2-3	-	TRBV5-4	TRBD1	CASSLRQGQDTQYF	TGTGCCAGCAGCCTCCGACAGGGCCAAGATACGCAGTATTTT
TRBJ2-1	-	TRBV5-1	TRBD2	CASSQLAGGYNEQFF	TGCGCCAGCAGCCAGCTAGCGGGAGGTTACAATGAGCAGTTCTTC
TRBJ2-7	-	TRBV5-1	TRBD1	CASSNPDRGEEQYF	TGCGCCAGCAGCAACCCGGACAGGGGTGAGGAGCAGTACTTC
TRBJ1-5	few	TRBV19	-	CASSIKSLVSNQPQHF	TGTGCCAGTAGTATTAAAAGCCTAGTGAGCAATCAGCCCCAGCATTTT
TRBJ2-3	few	TRBV19	TRBD2	CASTPTSGASTDTQYF	TGTGCCAGTACCCCGACTAGCGGGGCTAGCACAGATACGCAGTATTTT
TRBJ2-2	-	TRBV2	TRBD2	CASSSSGLSTGELFF	TGTGCCAGCAGTTCTAGCGGGTTAAGCACCGGGGAGCTGTTTTTT
TRBJ2-3	-	TRBV23-1	-	CASSQSGQYTDTQYF	TGCGCCAGCAGTCAATCGGGGCAGTACACAGATACGCAGTATTTT